The present T cell receptor (beta chain) was sequenced within a study of T cells in Graves' hyperthyroidism and ophthalmopathy (dated by TCRdb to the late 2010s). About the full investigation: Peripheral blood samples were taken at initial diagnosis, before any treatment was given. The paper describes TCR Vbeta CDR3 sequencing of around 130 peripheral blood samples, made up of roughly 40 ophthalmopathy patients, 70 to 80 hyperthyroidism patients and 17 progressor patients. The roughly 100 discovery patients were randomly divided into training and test sets at a 7:3 ratio. Whether ophthalmopathy could be predicted prospectively was tested in an independent validation cohort made up of approximately 19 hyperthyroidism patients plus 17 patients who later progressed to ophthalmopathy. After blood sampling, hyperthyroidism patients were treated with methimazole at a starting dose of 30 mg daily, and ophthalmopathy patients were treated with high-dose intravenous methylprednisolone. To identify distinguishing TCR V-J signatures, a discovery cohort of around 100 patients was used, comprising approximately 40 with Graves' ophthalmopathy and around 60 with stable Graves' hyperthyroidism. In several Graves' hyperthyroidism patients, the study also compared T-cell repertoires from thyroid tissue with T-cell repertoires from blood. Results and caveats for the whole study, not just this receptor: In validation, the model predicted progression to ophthalmopathy a median of roughly 6.1 months before onset, with approximately 68% sensitivity and roughly 73% specificity. Most expanded thyroid clonotypes (frequency above 0.001) were also detected in blood, suggesting blood repertoires may reflect thyroid immune responses. Sample size was not statistically predetermined, and blinding of investigators to group allocation was not performed. In cross-validation, a model built on a 13 V-J signature told ophthalmopathy apart from stable hyperthyroidism with under 90% sensitivity and roughly 83% specificity, and in testing the same model reached 80%/75%.

This clonotype was picked up many times. There is no known antigen for this receptor. No clone much larger than this one lies a single base away; base qualities are absent. At the junction V is shortened by 1 base and J by 2 bases, with 6 bases in between. Counted from cysteine to phenylalanine, this CDR3 has 13 amino acids. Here the CDR3 DNA is all that survives: 39 bases in frame from base 1. CDR1 MNHNS and CDR2 SASEGT are derived from the germline V gene. A patient counted as having stable Graves' hyperthyroidism if no progression to ophthalmopathy occurred over 18 months of follow-up. The hyperthyroidism patients were between 18 and 65 years old and newly diagnosed, with a disease duration of less than 2 months. Patients with uncontrolled infections, other autoimmune diseases, pregnancy or lactation were excluded. Diagnoses were established on the basis of clinical symptoms, serum thyroxine and TRAb, thyroid ultrasound, and orbital computed tomography. PBMCs were isolated from approximately 10 ml of fresh peripheral blood by Ficoll-Paque density gradient centrifugation. Trizol reagent was used to extract total RNA, and RNA quality was then checked on an Agilent 2100 Bioanalyzer.

Amplification of TCR beta CDR3 regions was carried out from RNA transcripts. The TCR CDR3 was subjected to a first round of RT-PCR using the HTBI primer set and the Qiagen OneStep RT-PCR kit. Libraries were constructed in a second round of multiplex PCR, after which size selection and purification were performed. Sequencing of the libraries was done on an Illumina HiSeq2000 using paired-end 100 bp reads. The authors' pipeline ran thus. SOAPnuke was used to process the raw data, throwing out any read that contained adapters or uncalled bases, had a mean Phred below 15, or lacked an exact constant-primer or identifier match. COPE v1.2.5 was used to merge high-quality paired reads, and clonotypes were defined as unique nucleotide sequences. MiTCR v1.1 was used to align the clonotypes against IMGT TRBV, TRBD and TRBJ reference segments. Only V-J combinations with frequency above 0.0001, covering approximately 99% of repertoires, were analysed. A TCS score was defined as the ratio of F50 (clonal expansion) to E x V (chaos), with BLOSUM62-based TCRdist applied between CDR3 peptides within each V-J. Welch's t-statistics and random forest reduced 500 to 550 V-J features to 13, which were used in a naive Bayes classifier (R e1071). TCRdb trimmed public reads at Q25 via fastp, called clones via MiXCR and kept in-frame beta chains. Each entry is one CDR3 protein sequence, shown with its most common DNA and genes. TCRdb assigned the V and J calls; the authors' analysis was not used. The sample table contains about 620,000 distinct CDR3 sequences; only one count was recorded for 15% to 20% of them. The ten largest clones represent approximately 3.9% of the sample.

The specimen sequenced was blood. The clonotype comes from a woman aged 30 to 39 with Graves' hyperthyroidism. The chain joins TRBV6-1 to TRBJ2-7, with the D gene not confidently named. In nucleotides, the sequence is TGTGCCAGCAGTGAAGGGTCTACCTACGAGCAGTACTTC. Translated, this gives CASSEGSTYEQYF.